This T cell receptor (beta chain) was identified during a study of beta chain features in type 1 diabetes. General study findings and limits: Among all four CD4+ subsets, Type 1 diabetes patients had TCRB CDR3s that were moderately but significantly shorter.

This clone occurred many times. No antigen is known for it. J was trimmed by 5 bases and V by 1 base; bases with no gene match: 7. Germline CDR1 SGHTA, CDR2 FQGNSA. The CDR3 is 16 amino acids. The investigators reverse transcribed all of the isolated RNA, so they sequenced expressed TCRB transcripts. The protocol was immunoSEQ multiplex PCR, while the TCRdb copy is restricted to in-frame clones and leaves out a portion. The data hold 95,000 to 150,000 clones, with roughly 17% observed a single time. Stem cell-like memory, regulatory, central memory and naive CD4+ cells were sorted via CD45RO/CCR7/CD25/CD127/CD95/CD27.

This receptor was identified in a man between 25 and 39 years old with type 1 diabetes. Sequencing was done on a sample of central memory CD4+ T cells from blood. V is TRBV7-2 and J is TRBJ1-1, with TRBD1 matching over 10 bases. This chain's CDR3 is CASSLEASDRGTEAFF. CDR3 sequence (DNA): TGTGCCAGCAGCTTAGAGGCTTCGGACAGGGGGACTGAAGCTTTCTTT.